The 25 T cell receptor beta chains listed next were all sequenced from one sample in a study of molecular identifiers for immune sequencing clone quantification. One entry per CDR3 protein results from TCRdb running MiXCR on the PCR reads. The table includes some 580,000 distinct CDR3 sequences, around 25% detected once. The sample taken for sequencing was naive CD8+ T cells from blood, with Jurkat cell RNA spiked in. Subset noted: FACS-sorted CD8+CD4-CCR7+CD45RA+ naive T cells. All receptors come from a human donor in good health. Some libraries in this study had Jurkat cell RNA spiked in.

The CDR3 here is CASSLEVRQRATYEQYF. The CDR3 DNA reads TGTGCCAGCAGCTTAGAGGTACGGCAGCGAGCGACCTACGAGCAGTACTTC. V is TRBV11-2 and J is TRBJ2-7, with no clear D. CDR3 length: 17 amino acids. Germline assignment: CDR1 SGHAT and CDR2 FQNNGV. Trimming pared 0 bases from V and 2 bases from J, leaving 17 bases between.

There are many counts of this clonotype. The CDR3 sequence is CASSFHGGVDEKLFF. CDR3 coding DNA: TGTGCCAGCAGCTTCCATGGGGGAGTGGATGAAAAACTGTTTTTT. This rearrangement joins TRBV7-9 to TRBJ1-4, with D tentatively TRBD1 (5 bases). The CDR3 is 15 residues long. The V and J ends lost 3 bases and 6 bases respectively, with 14 bases between them. Germline V gene sequence: CDR1 SEHNR, CDR2 FQNEAQ (reference sequence).

The V call is TRBV2, the J call TRBJ1-2; D not resolved. CDR1 SNHLY and CDR2 FYNNEI come from the germline V gene. The CDR3 is 12 amino acids. Trimming left V 3 bases short and J 2 bases short, with 4 bases between. CDR3 DNA sequence: TGTGCCAGCAGTGAGGACAACTATGGCTACACCTTC. It yields the protein CASSEDNYGYTF.

This clonotype was seen a few times. The chain employs TRBV4-3 and TRBJ2-2; D may be TRBD1 (5 bases). CDR1 LGHNA and CDR2 YSLEER come from the germline V gene. The CDR3 runs 16 residues. V lost 0 bases to trimming and J lost 4 bases, with 12 bases between them. CDR3 sequence reads: CASSQDWKGFTGELFF. CDR3 bases: TGCGCCAGCAGCCAAGATTGGAAGGGGTTCACCGGGGAGCTGTTTTTT.

Concerning this clonotype: This may arise from a read error, as a much more abundant clone is one base away. The J gene is TRBJ2-1, the V gene TRBV2, with D uncertain. This CDR3 has 16 amino acids. Trimming removed 2 bases from V and 0 bases from J, with 11 bases in between. The germline gives CDR1 SNHLY, CDR2 FYNNEI. This CDR3 reads CASSELSLSSYNEQFF. The CDR3 coding sequence is TGTGCCAGCAGTGAACTGAGCCTGAGCTCCTACAATGAGCAGTTCTTC.

V is TRBV6-1 and J is TRBJ2-7; TRBD2 agrees at 8 bases. CDR1 and CDR2 from the germline V gene are MNHNS and SASEGT. Trimming cost V 4 bases and J 1 base; bases outside gene matches: 6. This CDR3 has 15 residues. Written as DNA, the CDR3 is TGTGCCAGCAGTGTTACTAGCGGAATTTCCTACGAGCAGTACTTC. This translates into CASSVTSGISYEQYF.

The gene calls are TRBV6-1 and TRBJ1-5; TRBD1 agrees at 7 bases. J was trimmed by 5 bases and V by 5 bases; bases with no gene match: 12. The germline V gene has CDR1 MNHNS and CDR2 SASEGT. The CDR3 is 16 amino acids. CDR3 nucleotides: TGTGCCAGCAGTCCCCCCGACAGGGTAGTATATCAGCCCCAGCATTTT. This codes for CASSPPDRVVYQPQHF.

The sample holds a few counts of this clonotype. The V call is TRBV9, the J call TRBJ2-3, with D unresolved. The V end was cut by 0 bases, the J end by 2 bases, with 7 bases between. Germline V CDR1 and CDR2: SGDLS, YYNGEE. The CDR3 covers 14 residues. CDR3 protein: CASSVAEPTDTQYF. The CDR3 nucleotides are TGTGCCAGCAGCGTAGCGGAACCCACAGATACGCAGTATTTT. Full variable domain (remainder filled in from reference TRBV9 and TRBJ2-3): DSGVTQTPKHLITATGQRVTLRCSPRSGDLSVYWYQQSLDQGLQFLIQYYNGEERAKGNILERFSAQQFPDLHSELNLSSLELGDSALYFCASSVAEPTDTQYFGPGTRLTVL.

The chain couples TRBV5-6 to TRBJ2-7, with D uncertain. V gave up 1 base and J gave up 5 bases, with 4 bases separating them. The CDR3 is made up of 11 amino acids. Germline V lookup: CDR1 SGHDT, CDR2 YYEEEE. The CDR3 loop is CASSLCDEQYF. The CDR3 nucleotides read TGTGCCAGCAGCTTGTGCGACGAGCAGTACTTC.

The chain couples TRBV11-2 to TRBJ2-1; 7 bases align to TRBD1. Losses at the gene ends were 5 bases for V and 3 bases for J; bases not matched to a gene: 7. CDR1 is SGHAT and CDR2 is FQNNGV in the germline V gene. The CDR3 consists of 15 residues. The CDR3 loop is CASSLQGIHYNEQFF. DNA for the CDR3: TGTGCCAGCAGCCTACAGGGGATCCACTACAATGAGCAGTTCTTC.

J is TRBJ2-1 and V is TRBV6-6; no firm D call. Trimming cost V 2 bases and J 3 bases, with 5 bases left between them. Looked up from germline, CDR1 is MNHNY and CDR2 is SVGAGI (reference sequence). This CDR3 comprises 13 residues. This chain's CDR3 is CASSYGNYNEQFF. CDR3 bases: TGTGCCAGCAGTTACGGCAACTACAATGAGCAGTTCTTC.

Notes on this clonotype: A much larger clone lies one base from this, so it may be a read error. This chain joins TRBV25-1 and TRBJ2-7; 9 bases agree with TRBD1. CDR1 and CDR2 from the germline V gene are MGHDK and SYGVNS. The length of the CDR3 is 15 residues. V lost 3 bases to trimming and J lost 5 bases; unmatched junction nucleotides: 8. The CDR3 loop is CASSDPGQGYDEQYF. CDR3 nucleotides: TGTGCCAGCAGTGATCCGGGACAGGGCTACGACGAGCAGTACTTC.

A word on this clonotype: A much larger clone differs by one base, so this may be a read error. The V and J genes are TRBV7-9 and TRBJ2-2, with 8 bases fitting TRBD1. Germline CDR1 reads SEHNR; CDR2 reads FQNEAQ (reference sequence). This CDR3 spans 20 amino acids. V lost 2 bases, J lost 6 bases, and 20 bases stayed unmatched. The chain's CDR3 is CASSLSVLEMDRVFAGELFF. CDR3 coding DNA: TGTGCCAGCAGCTTATCCGTTTTGGAGATGGACAGGGTATTCGCCGGGGAGCTGTTTTTT.

The rearrangement joins TRBV27 to TRBJ2-1; TRBD2 matches at 12 bases. Per the germline V gene, CDR1 is MNHEY and CDR2 is SMNVEV (reference sequence). Trimming took 3 bases from V and 5 from J; bases not matched to a gene: 17. The CDR3 runs to 20 residues. This CDR3 reads CASSFLGSSGRADGNNEQFF. The CDR3 coding sequence is TGTGCCAGCAGTTTTTTGGGATCTAGCGGGAGGGCCGACGGGAACAATGAGCAGTTCTTC.

This clonotype was detected many times. This chain joins TRBV30 and TRBJ2-3; a possible D gene is TRBD1 (6 bases). There are 13 residues in the CDR3. The V end lost 0 bases, the J end lost 6 bases, and 10 bases lay between the germline ends. CDR1 is GTSNPN and CDR2 is SVGIG in the germline V gene (reference sequence). The CDR3 region is CAWSVAGADTQYF. The CDR3 region has the DNA TGTGCCTGGAGTGTAGCAGGGGCCGATACGCAGTATTTT.

Ten or more counts support this clonotype. The chain links TRBV27 to TRBJ2-7; D gene unclear. Germline-derived CDR1 and CDR2 are MNHEY and SMNVEV (reference sequence). Trimming left V 2 bases short and J 6 bases short, with 14 bases between. This CDR3 comprises 14 residues. The CDR3 here is CASSLNPSGTEQYF. The CDR3 nucleotides read TGTGCCAGCAGTTTAAATCCGTCTGGCACCGAGCAGTACTTC.

At least ten counts were recorded for this clonotype. The chain carries TRBV6-6 and TRBJ2-3, with 7 bases aligning to TRBD1. The trim removed 6 bases at V and 6 bases at J, leaving 6 bases unmatched. CDR1 and CDR2 from the germline V gene are MNHNY and SVGAGI (reference sequence). The CDR3 has 13 residues. This CDR3 is CASSELTGDTQYF. Written as DNA, the CDR3 is TGTGCCAGCAGCGAATTGACAGGGGATACGCAGTATTTT.

The J gene is TRBJ1-5, the V gene TRBV27, with D possibly matching TRBD1 (5 bases). Germline V lookup: CDR1 MNHEY, CDR2 SMNVEV (reference sequence). The length of the CDR3 is 16 residues. V was cut by 0 bases and J by 2 bases, with 11 bases left in between. CDR3 protein: CASSLSLRVGNQPQHF. The CDR3 DNA reads TGTGCCAGCAGTTTATCGCTCAGGGTAGGCAATCAGCCCCAGCATTTT.

As DNA, the CDR3 is TGTGCCAGCAGTTACACCGGACTAGCGGAGATTCAAGAGACCCAGTACTTC. It yields the protein CASSYTGLAEIQETQYF. The rearrangement links TRBV6-2 or TRBV6-3 to TRBJ2-5; the match to TRBD2 covers 10 bases. V dropped 2 bases and J dropped 2; count of bases not matched to a gene: 8. The CDR3 spans 17 residues. CDR1 is MNHEY and CDR2 is SVGEGT in the germline V gene.

This clonotype showed up many times. CDR3 loop: CSVIGNTEAFF. CDR3 nucleotides: TGCAGCGTTATCGGGAACACTGAAGCTTTCTTT. This chain uses TRBV29-1 with TRBJ1-1, with D hard to call. This CDR3 region has 11 residues. From germline, CDR1 is SQVTM and CDR2 ANQGSEA. V gave up 5 bases and J gave up 1 base, with 5 bases separating them.

This clonotype appeared a few times. The genes are TRBV30 and TRBJ2-7; possibly TRBD1 for D (5 bases). Germline V gene data show CDR1 as GTSNPN and CDR2 as SVGIG (reference sequence). The germline V and J ends were trimmed by 1 base and 0 bases, with 13 bases remaining between them. There are 15 residues in the CDR3. The CDR3 here is CAWSDQGAFSYEQYF. In nucleotides, the CDR3 is TGTGCCTGGAGTGACCAAGGGGCCTTCTCCTACGAGCAGTACTTC.

V and J are TRBV7-9 and TRBJ2-1; 8 bases match TRBD1. V gave up 6 bases and J gave up 4 bases; unmatched junction bases: 8. Germline V CDR1 and CDR2: SEHNR, FQNEAQ (reference sequence). This CDR3 has 15 residues. The DNA for the CDR3 is TGTGCCAGCAGTGATGGACAGGGATCATACAATGAGCAGTTCTTC. Translation gives CASSDGQGSYNEQFF.

This chain joins TRBV12-3 or TRBV12-4 and TRBJ1-5; D is undetermined. This CDR3 has 14 residues. Trimming removed 3 bases at V and 6 bases at J, with 12 bases between. The CDR3 sequence is CASSFRFEGQPQHF. The CDR3 bases are TGTGCCAGCAGTTTTAGGTTTGAGGGTCAGCCCCAGCATTTT.

A word on this clonotype: A much bigger clone sits one base away, suggesting this may be a read error. The chain links TRBV20-1 to TRBJ2-7; D not resolved. The CDR3 spans 15 residues. The V end was cut by 2 bases, the J end by 3 bases, with 17 bases between. From germline, CDR1 is DFQATT and CDR2 SNEGSKA (reference sequence). This CDR3 is CSARSLVTPFYEQYF. DNA for the CDR3: TGCAGTGCTAGAAGTCTAGTAACCCCCTTCTACGAGCAGTACTTC.

The V call is TRBV7-9, the J call TRBJ2-5, with TRBD2 as a possible D gene (5 bases). Trimming left V 4 bases short and J 2 bases short, with 11 bases between. Germline CDR1 reads SEHNR; CDR2 reads FQNEAQ (reference sequence). CDR3 length: 14 residues. The CDR3 protein is CASSSGEKQETQYF. The CDR3 DNA follows: TGTGCCAGCAGCTCTGGGGAGAAACAAGAGACCCAGTACTTC.